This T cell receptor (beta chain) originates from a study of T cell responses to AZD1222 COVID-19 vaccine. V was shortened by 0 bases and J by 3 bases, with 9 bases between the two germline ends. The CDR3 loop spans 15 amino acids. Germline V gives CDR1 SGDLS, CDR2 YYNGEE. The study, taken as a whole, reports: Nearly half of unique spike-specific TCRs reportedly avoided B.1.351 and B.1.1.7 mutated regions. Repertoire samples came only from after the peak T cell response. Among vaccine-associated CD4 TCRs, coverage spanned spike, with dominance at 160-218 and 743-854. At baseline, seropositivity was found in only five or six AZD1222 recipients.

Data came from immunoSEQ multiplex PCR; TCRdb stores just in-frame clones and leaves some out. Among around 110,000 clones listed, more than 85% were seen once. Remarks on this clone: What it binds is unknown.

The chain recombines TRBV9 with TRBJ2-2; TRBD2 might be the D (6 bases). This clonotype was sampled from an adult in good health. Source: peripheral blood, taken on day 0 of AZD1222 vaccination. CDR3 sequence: CASSVEGLYTGELFF. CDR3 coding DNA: TGTGCCAGCAGCGTAGAGGGACTCTACACCGGGGAGCTGTTTTTT.